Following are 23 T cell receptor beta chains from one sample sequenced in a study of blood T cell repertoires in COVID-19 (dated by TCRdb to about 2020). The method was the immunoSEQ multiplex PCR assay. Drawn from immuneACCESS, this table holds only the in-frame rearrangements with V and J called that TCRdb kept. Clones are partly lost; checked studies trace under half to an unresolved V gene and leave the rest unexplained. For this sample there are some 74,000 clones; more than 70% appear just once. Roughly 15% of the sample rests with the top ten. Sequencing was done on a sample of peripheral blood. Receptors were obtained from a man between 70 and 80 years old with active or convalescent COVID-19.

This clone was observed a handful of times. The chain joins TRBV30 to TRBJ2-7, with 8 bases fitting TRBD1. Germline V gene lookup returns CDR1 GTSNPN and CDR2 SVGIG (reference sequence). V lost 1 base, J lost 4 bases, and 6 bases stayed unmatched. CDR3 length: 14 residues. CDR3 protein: CAWSGGQAEYEQYF. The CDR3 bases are TGTGCCTGGAGTGGGGGACAGGCGGAGTACGAGCAGTACTTC.

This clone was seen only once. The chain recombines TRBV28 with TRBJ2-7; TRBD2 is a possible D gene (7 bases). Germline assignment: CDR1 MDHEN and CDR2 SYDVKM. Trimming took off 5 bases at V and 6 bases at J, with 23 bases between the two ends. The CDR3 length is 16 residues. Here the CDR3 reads CASSRAFGGGSSEQYF. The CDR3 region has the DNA TGTGCCAGCAGTAGGGCCTTTGGGGGGGGCTCGAGCGAGCAGTACTTC. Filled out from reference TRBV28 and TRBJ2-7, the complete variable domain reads DVKVTQSSRYLVKRTGEKVFLECVQDMDHENMFWYRQDPGLGLRLIYFSYDVKMKEKGDIPEGYSVSREKKERFSLILESASTNQTSMYLCASSRAFGGGSSEQYFGPGTRLTVT.

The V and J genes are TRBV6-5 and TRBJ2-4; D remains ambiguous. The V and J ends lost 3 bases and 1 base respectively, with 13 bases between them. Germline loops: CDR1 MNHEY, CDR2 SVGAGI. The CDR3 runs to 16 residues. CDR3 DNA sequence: TGTGCCAGCAGTTATCATGGTGAGACTGCCAAAAACATTCAGTACTTC. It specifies CASSYHGETAKNIQYF.

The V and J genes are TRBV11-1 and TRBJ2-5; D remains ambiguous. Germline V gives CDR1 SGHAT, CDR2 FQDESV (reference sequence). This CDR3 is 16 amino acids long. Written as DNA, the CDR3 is TGTGCAGCAGCCCCTGGCGATTTGCGGCGCCAAGAGACCCAGTACTTC. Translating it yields CAAAPGDLRRQETQYF.

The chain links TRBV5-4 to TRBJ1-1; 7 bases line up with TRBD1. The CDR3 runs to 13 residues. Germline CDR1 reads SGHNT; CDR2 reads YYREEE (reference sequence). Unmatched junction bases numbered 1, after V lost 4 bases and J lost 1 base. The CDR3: CASSRTGNTEAFF. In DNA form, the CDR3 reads TGTGCCAGCAGCAGGACAGGGAACACTGAAGCTTTCTTT.

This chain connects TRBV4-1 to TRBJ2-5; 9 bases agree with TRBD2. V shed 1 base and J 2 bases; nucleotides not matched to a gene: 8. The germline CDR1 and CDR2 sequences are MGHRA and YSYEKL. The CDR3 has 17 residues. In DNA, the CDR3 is TGCGCCAGCAGCCAAGGGCAGCGGCTAGCGGGGCAAGAGACCCAGTACTTC. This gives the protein CASSQGQRLAGQETQYF.

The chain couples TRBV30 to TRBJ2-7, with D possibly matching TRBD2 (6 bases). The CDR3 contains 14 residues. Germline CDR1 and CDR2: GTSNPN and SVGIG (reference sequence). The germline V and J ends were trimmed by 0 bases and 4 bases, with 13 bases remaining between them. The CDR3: CAWSVRGGTYEQYF. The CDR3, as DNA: TGTGCCTGGAGTGTTCGGGGAGGAACGTACGAGCAGTACTTC. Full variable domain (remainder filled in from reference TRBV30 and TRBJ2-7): SQTIHQWPATLVQPVGSPLSLECTVEGTSNPNLYWYRQAAGRGLQLLFYSVGIGQISSEVPQNLSASRPQDRQFILSSKKLLLSDSGFYLCAWSVRGGTYEQYFGPGTRLTVT.

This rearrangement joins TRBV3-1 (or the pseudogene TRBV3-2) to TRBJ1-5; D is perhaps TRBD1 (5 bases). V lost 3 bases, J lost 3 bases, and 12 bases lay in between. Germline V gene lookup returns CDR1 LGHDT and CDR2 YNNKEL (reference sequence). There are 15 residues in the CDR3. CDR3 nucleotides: TGTGCCAGCAGCCATGGTGGGACTAACAATCAGCCCCAGCATTTT. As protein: CASSHGGTNNQPQHF.

The CDR3, as DNA: TGTGCCAGCAGCTCCACAGGGAACTATGGCTACACCTTC. Translated, it gives CASSSTGNYGYTF. The V and J genes are TRBV5-5 and TRBJ1-2; TRBD1 might be the D (6 bases). The CDR3 is made up of 13 amino acids. Germline CDR1 is SGHKS and CDR2 is YYEKEE (reference sequence). Trimming removed 3 bases from V and 2 bases from J, with 8 bases in between.

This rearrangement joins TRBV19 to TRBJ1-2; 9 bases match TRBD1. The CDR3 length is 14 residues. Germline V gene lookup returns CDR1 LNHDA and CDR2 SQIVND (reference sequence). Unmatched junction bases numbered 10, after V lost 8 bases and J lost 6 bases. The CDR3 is CASQTGGASHGYTF. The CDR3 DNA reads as TGTGCCAGTCAAACAGGGGGCGCATCCCATGGCTACACCTTC. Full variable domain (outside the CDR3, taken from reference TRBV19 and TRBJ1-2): DGGITQSPKYLFRKEGQNVTLSCEQNLNHDAMYWYRQDPGQGLRLIYYSQIVNDFQKGDIAEGYSVSREKKESFPLTVTSAQKNPTAFYLCASQTGGASHGYTFGSGTRLTVV.

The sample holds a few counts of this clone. CDR3 residues: CASSQRTSRTPSTDTQYF. The CDR3, as DNA: TGTGCCAGCAGCCAAAGGACCTCCCGGACACCTAGCACAGATACGCAGTATTTT. The genes are TRBV3-1 (or the pseudogene TRBV3-2) and TRBJ2-3; a weak D match, TRBD1 (5 bases). The V end lost 2 bases, the J end lost 0 bases, and 18 bases lay between the germline ends. The CDR3 extends over 18 amino acids. Germline-derived CDR1 and CDR2 are LGHDT and YNNKEL (reference sequence).

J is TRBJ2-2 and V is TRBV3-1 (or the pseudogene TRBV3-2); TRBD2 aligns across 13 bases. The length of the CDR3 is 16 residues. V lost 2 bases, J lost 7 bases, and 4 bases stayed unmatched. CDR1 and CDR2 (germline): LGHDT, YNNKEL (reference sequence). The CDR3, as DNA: TGTGCCAGCAGCCAAACTAGCGGGGGGGCCCTCGGGGAGCTGTTTTTT. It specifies CASSQTSGGALGELFF.

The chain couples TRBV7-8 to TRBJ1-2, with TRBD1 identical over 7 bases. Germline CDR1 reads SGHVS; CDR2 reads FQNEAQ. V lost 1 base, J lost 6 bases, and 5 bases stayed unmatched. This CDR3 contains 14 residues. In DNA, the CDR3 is TGTGCCAGCAGCTTAGTGAGGGACAGTAATGGCTACACCTTC. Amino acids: CASSLVRDSNGYTF.

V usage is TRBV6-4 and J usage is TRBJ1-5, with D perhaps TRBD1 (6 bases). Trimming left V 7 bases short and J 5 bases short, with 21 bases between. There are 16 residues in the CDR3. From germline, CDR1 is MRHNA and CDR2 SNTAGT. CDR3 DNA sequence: TGTGCCAGCATAAGGTCTCGGTCAGGGGACCATCAGCCCCAGCATTTT. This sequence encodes CASIRSRSGDHQPQHF.

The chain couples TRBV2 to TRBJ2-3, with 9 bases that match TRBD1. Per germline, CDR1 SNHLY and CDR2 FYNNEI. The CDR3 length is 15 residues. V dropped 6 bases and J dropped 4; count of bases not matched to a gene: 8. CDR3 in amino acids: CASSNIQGAADTQYF. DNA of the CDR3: TGTGCCAGCAGCAATATACAGGGGGCGGCAGATACGCAGTATTTT.

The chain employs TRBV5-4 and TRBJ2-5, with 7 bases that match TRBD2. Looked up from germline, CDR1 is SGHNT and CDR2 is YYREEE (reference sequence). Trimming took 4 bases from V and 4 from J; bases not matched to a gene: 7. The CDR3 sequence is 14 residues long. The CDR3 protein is CASSPRGLAETQYF. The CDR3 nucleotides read TGTGCCAGCAGCCCGCGGGGGTTGGCAGAGACCCAGTACTTC.

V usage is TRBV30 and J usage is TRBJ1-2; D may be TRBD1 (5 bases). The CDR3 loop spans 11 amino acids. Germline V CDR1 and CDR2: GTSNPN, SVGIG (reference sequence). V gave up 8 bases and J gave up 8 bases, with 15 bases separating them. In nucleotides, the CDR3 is TGTGCCCTCAGGGTGGCCGCCGGCTACACCTTC. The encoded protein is CALRVAAGYTF. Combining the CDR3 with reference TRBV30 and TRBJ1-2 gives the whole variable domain SQTIHQWPATLVQPVGSPLSLECTVEGTSNPNLYWYRQAAGRGLQLLFYSVGIGQISSEVPQNLSASRPQDRQFILSSKKLLLSDSGFYLCALRVAAGYTFGSGTRLTVV.

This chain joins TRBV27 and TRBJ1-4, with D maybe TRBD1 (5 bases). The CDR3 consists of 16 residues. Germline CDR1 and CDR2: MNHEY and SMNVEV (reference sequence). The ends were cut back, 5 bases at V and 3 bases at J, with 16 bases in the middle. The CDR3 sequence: CASSRTQGGANEKLFF. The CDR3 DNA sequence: TGTGCCAGCAGTCGCACTCAGGGAGGGGCTAATGAAAAACTGTTTTTT.

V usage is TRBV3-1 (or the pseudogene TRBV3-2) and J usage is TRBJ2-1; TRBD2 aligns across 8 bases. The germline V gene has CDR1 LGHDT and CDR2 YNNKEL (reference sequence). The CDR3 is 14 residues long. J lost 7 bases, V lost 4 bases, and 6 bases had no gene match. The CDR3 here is CASSRSGGSNEQFF. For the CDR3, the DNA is TGTGCCAGCAGCCGGAGCGGGGGTTCTAATGAGCAGTTCTTC.

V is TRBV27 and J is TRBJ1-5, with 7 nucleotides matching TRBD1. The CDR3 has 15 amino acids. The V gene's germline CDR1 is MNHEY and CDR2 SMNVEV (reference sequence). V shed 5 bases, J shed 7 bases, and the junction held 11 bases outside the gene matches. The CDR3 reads CASSTGQGDRQPQHF. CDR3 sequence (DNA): TGTGCCAGCAGTACGGGGCAGGGGGACAGACAGCCCCAGCATTTT.

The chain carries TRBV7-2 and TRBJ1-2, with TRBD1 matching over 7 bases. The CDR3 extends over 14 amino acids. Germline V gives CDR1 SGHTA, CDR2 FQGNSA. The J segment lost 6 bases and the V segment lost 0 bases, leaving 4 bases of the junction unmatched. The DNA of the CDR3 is TGTGCCAGCAGCTTAGCGCATAGGGGGCATGGCTACACCTTC. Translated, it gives CASSLAHRGHGYTF.

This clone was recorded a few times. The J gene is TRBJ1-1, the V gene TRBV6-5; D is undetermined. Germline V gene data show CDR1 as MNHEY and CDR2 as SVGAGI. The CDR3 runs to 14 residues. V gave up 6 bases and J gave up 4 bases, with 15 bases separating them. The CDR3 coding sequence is TGTGCCAGCAGCGTGGGCTCTTCTGGCACTGAAGCTTTCTTT. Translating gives CASSVGSSGTEAFF.

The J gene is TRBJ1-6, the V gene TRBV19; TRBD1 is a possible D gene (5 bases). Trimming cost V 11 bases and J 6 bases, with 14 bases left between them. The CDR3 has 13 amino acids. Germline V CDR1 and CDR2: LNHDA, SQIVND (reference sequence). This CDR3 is CAGAQEINSPLHF. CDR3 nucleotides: TGTGCCGGTGCACAGGAGATTAATTCACCCCTCCACTTT.